Below are 10 T cell receptor beta chains sequenced from a single sample in a study of early T cells in non-severe SARS-CoV-2 infection. MiXCR, run by TCRdb on the 5' RACE reads, gives a single entry per CDR3 protein. The table has 60,000 to 70,000 distinct CDR3 sequences, 4.9% seen once. The sample taken for sequencing was whole blood. These receptors all come from an adult who was a healthcare worker with PCR-confirmed SARS-CoV-2 infection or an uninfected control (not recorded which).

There are many counts of this clonotype. The chain carries TRBV6-2 or TRBV6-3 and TRBJ1-5; D might be TRBD1 (6 bases). The length of the CDR3 is 14 residues. V lost 6 bases and J 0 bases, leaving 9 bases between the germline ends. Germline lookup yields CDR1 MNHEY and CDR2 SVGEGT. CDR3 bases: TGTGCCAGCAGCGGACAGTATAGCAATCAGCCCCAGCATTTT. It translates to CASSGQYSNQPQHF.

The V call is TRBV24-1, the J call TRBJ1-1; D unclear. Trimming shortened V by 5 bases and J by 8 bases, and 11 bases separated the two germline ends. Germline CDR1 and CDR2: KGHDR and SFDVKD. This CDR3 has 12 amino acids. CDR3 protein: CATSGSSQEAFF. The CDR3 nucleotides are TGTGCCACCAGTGGGAGCAGCCAAGAAGCTTTCTTT.

The sample holds many counts of this clonotype. The chain joins TRBV20-1 to TRBJ2-3, with 9 bases that match TRBD2. The CDR3 spans 16 residues. After removal of 0 bases from V and 6 bases from J, the junction contained 10 bases not matched to a gene. Germline V gene data show CDR1 as DFQATT and CDR2 as SNEGSKA (reference sequence). This chain's CDR3 is CSARDPRGTSPDTQYF. CDR3 coding DNA: TGCAGTGCTAGAGACCCACGTGGGACTAGCCCCGATACGCAGTATTTT.

This clonotype has ten or more counts. The chain recombines TRBV29-1 with TRBJ1-3; D unresolved. The V end was cut by 4 bases, the J end by 0 bases, with 7 bases between. Germline CDR1 and CDR2: SQVTM and ANQGSEA. The CDR3 runs to 13 residues. The CDR3 coding sequence is TGCAGCGTTGTTGCCACCTCTGGAAACACCATATATTTT. Translated: CSVVATSGNTIYF.

This clonotype showed up many times. This chain links TRBV20-1 with TRBJ1-1, with 8 bases that match TRBD1. Germline V CDR1 and CDR2: DFQATT, SNEGSKA (reference sequence). The V gene end was trimmed by 5 bases and the J gene end by 0 bases; junction bases not matched to a gene: 8. This CDR3 spans 15 amino acids. The CDR3 here is CSAPRTGSMNTEAFF. In DNA form, the CDR3 reads TGCAGTGCTCCCCGGACAGGGAGCATGAACACTGAAGCTTTCTTT.

This clonotype was recorded a few times. The chain uses TRBV7-3 and TRBJ2-2; 9 bases agree with TRBD2. Germline V CDR1 and CDR2: SGHTA, FQGTGA. The CDR3 contains 16 residues. V dropped 5 bases and J dropped 2; count of bases not matched to a gene: 6. This CDR3 is CASSNRLAVNTGELFF. The CDR3 DNA reads TGTGCCAGCAGCAACCGACTAGCGGTAAACACCGGGGAGCTGTTTTTT.

The gene calls are TRBV19 and TRBJ2-7; no firm D call. The CDR3 is 14 residues long. The germline V gene has CDR1 LNHDA and CDR2 SQIVND (reference sequence). Trimming removed 5 bases from V and 3 bases from J, with 14 bases in between. CDR3 in amino acids: CASSADPEDYEQYF. Here the CDR3 DNA reads TGTGCCAGTAGTGCGGACCCTGAGGACTACGAGCAGTACTTC. The variable domain in full, completed from reference TRBV19 and TRBJ2-7, reads DGGITQSPKYLFRKEGQNVTLSCEQNLNHDAMYWYRQDPGQGLRLIYYSQIVNDFQKGDIAEGYSVSREKKESFPLTVTSAQKNPTAFYLCASSADPEDYEQYFGPGTRLTVT.

Concerning this clonotype: At one of its ends the junction is not consistent with the germline gene, which may arise from a read error. The CDR3 DNA follows: TGCAGTACTAGAGGGGACAGGGGGCTTTACGAGCAGTACTTC. Its protein is CSTRGDRGLYEQYF. The chain uses TRBV20-1 and TRBJ2-7; 12 bases agree with TRBD1. CDR1 and CDR2 from the germline V gene are DFQATT and SNEGSKA (reference sequence). This CDR3 is built from 14 residues.

This clonotype came up many times. The chain joins TRBV29-1 to TRBJ2-1; unclear D gene. Germline V CDR1 and CDR2: SQVTM, ANQGSEA. V shed 7 bases and J shed 6 bases, with 13 bases lying between them. CDR3 length: 12 amino acids. The DNA of the CDR3 is TGCAGCGCCCAACGGGTGATCAATGAGCAGTTCTTC. Translation: CSAQRVINEQFF.

This clonotype came up many times. The chain combines TRBV13 with TRBJ2-5; 14 nucleotides line up with TRBD2. Trimming removed 5 bases from V and 5 bases from J; junction bases left unmatched: 10. The CDR3 runs to 17 residues. Germline CDR1 is PRHDT and CDR2 is FYEKMQ (reference sequence). This chain's CDR3 is CASSKYGTSGSWETQYF. For the CDR3, the DNA is TGTGCCAGCAGCAAATACGGGACTAGCGGGAGTTGGGAGACCCAGTACTTC.